The source of this T cell receptor (beta chain) is a study of persistence of HIV-infected CD4 T cells. About the study: Blood samples, up to roughly 200 mL, came from multiple time points, except two leukapheresis donors sampled once.

This was the immunoSEQ version 4 assay in survey mode. The method was immunoSEQ multiplex PCR; TCRdb's version includes in-frame clones alone and lacks a portion of them. The table records 40,000 to 60,000 clones, 85% to 90% of them present only once. With regard to this clone: Antigen: not known.

Cells were stimulated nonspecifically with anti-CD3/anti-CD28 magnetic beads. Sorting of responding CD4+ T cells relied on upregulated CD40 ligand together with CD69. Suppressive ART was started during chronic HIV-1 infection in these adults. The receptor's source is an adult woman with HIV who was CMV-seropositive. Material: CD4+ T cells sorted from PBMCs after approximately 19-hour stimulation, obtained from a patient who received antiretroviral therapy.

This chain's CDR3 is CASSESGLAGLEQYF. The CDR3 DNA is TGTGCCAGCAGTGAATCTGGACTAGCGGGGCTTGAGCAGTACTTC. The chain is built from TRBV25-1 and TRBJ2-7; 12 bases fit TRBD2. The ends lost 1 base at V and 7 bases at J; junction bases unmatched: 5. Germline V gene sequence: CDR1 MGHDK, CDR2 SYGVNS. The CDR3 totals 15 residues.